This T cell receptor (beta chain) was found in a study of tumor-infiltrating lymphocytes in primary liver carcinoma. Study-level results: Tumors and blood were compared for top-250-clone fraction, and tumors had the significantly higher value (p = 0.039).

From roughly 500 ng total RNA, TCR beta cDNA was generated with a primer in the constant region. Three nested multiplex PCR rounds, a slightly modified ARM-PCR, produced the libraries for TCR beta. Both of the initial two PCR rounds ran for roughly 10 cycles and employed TRBV1-TRBV30 forward primers alongside a C-beta reverse primer. TCRdb re-called the multiplex PCR reads with MiXCR, one entry per CDR3 protein. The repertoire has roughly 200,000 distinct CDR3 sequences, approximately 86% of them found once; the top ten carry 15% to 20%. About this clonotype itself: Its antigen remains unidentified.

Joint extraction of RNA and DNA used 20-30 mg of bulk tissue that was unsorted. CDR3 length equals 14 residues. The sequence was obtained from a man aged 35-49 years with primary liver carcinoma and hepatitis B virus infection. The sequenced sample consisted of tumor tissue from primary liver carcinoma. The chain employs TRBV12-3 or TRBV12-4 and TRBJ2-3; 7 bases align to TRBD2. The DNA for the CDR3 is TGTAACAGCAGGGAGGGAACAGGTTCTGGTACGCAGTATTTT. Its protein product is CNSREGTGSGTQYF.